One and the same sample provided the 12 T cell receptor beta chains below, sequenced in a study of T cell responses to AZD1222 COVID-19 vaccine. This table comes from immunoSEQ multiplex PCR, and its TCRdb copy is limited to in-frame clones, with some not included. The repertoire holds about 150,000 clones, with under 95% as singletons. This material consisted of peripheral blood, taken on day 0 of MenACWY control vaccination. Every receptor here comes from an adult in good health.

V is TRBV27 and J is TRBJ2-1; D not certain. This CDR3 is built from 13 residues. Trimming pared 6 bases from V and 0 bases from J, leaving 6 bases between. Germline V lookup: CDR1 MNHEY, CDR2 SMNVEV (reference sequence). CDR3 region: CASRYSSYNEQFF. CDR3 sequence (DNA): TGTGCCAGCAGGTACAGCTCCTACAATGAGCAGTTCTTC.

The V gene is TRBV12-3 or TRBV12-4, the J gene TRBJ1-1, with D unclear. The V end lost 5 bases, the J end lost 3 bases, and 10 bases lay between the germline ends. CDR3 length: 13 residues. The CDR3 DNA reads as TGTGCCAGCAGTCTGGGGAAGGACACTGAAGCTTTCTTT. This gives the protein CASSLGKDTEAFF.

The chain joins TRBV28 to TRBJ2-1, with 9 bases aligning to TRBD2. Looked up from germline, CDR1 is MDHEN and CDR2 is SYDVKM. The V segment lost 10 bases and the J segment 1 base; nucleotides outside the gene matches: 8. The CDR3 consists of 15 residues. CDR3 region: CAITAGGGSYNEQFF. CDR3 bases: TGTGCCATCACAGCGGGGGGAGGTTCCTACAATGAGCAGTTCTTC.

The chain joins TRBV2 to TRBJ2-3, with D possibly being TRBD1 or TRBD2 (5 bases each). The CDR3 sequence is 14 residues long. The germline gives CDR1 SNHLY, CDR2 FYNNEI. V was cut by 6 bases and J by 5 bases, with 15 bases left in between. This CDR3 is CASSHPGTGDTQYF. DNA of the CDR3: TGTGCCAGCAGCCATCCCGGGACCGGAGATACGCAGTATTTT.

J is TRBJ2-7 and V is TRBV5-1, with D perhaps being TRBD1 or TRBD2 (5 bases each). The V gene lost 4 bases and the J gene lost 5 bases, with 22 bases spanning the gap. Germline-derived CDR1 and CDR2 are SGHRS and YFSETQ. This CDR3 contains 16 residues. The DNA for the CDR3 is TGCGCCAGCAGCCCTTTGGGGGTTTCTCCCGGGGACGAGCAGTACTTC. This sequence encodes CASSPLGVSPGDEQYF.

The gene calls are TRBV19 and TRBJ1-4; TRBD1 is a possible D gene (5 bases). Trimming pared 5 bases from V and 7 bases from J, leaving 14 bases between. CDR1 LNHDA and CDR2 SQIVND come from the germline V gene (reference sequence). The CDR3 has 14 residues. In DNA, the CDR3 is TGTGCCAGTAGTTTCCTTGGGACCGCTGAAAAACTGTTTTTT. It yields the protein CASSFLGTAEKLFF.

J is TRBJ2-2 and V is TRBV7-3, with D tentatively TRBD1 or TRBD2 (5 bases each). CDR1 is SGHTA and CDR2 is FQGTGA in the germline V gene. This CDR3 comprises 17 residues. V gave up 0 bases and J gave up 3 bases, with 14 bases separating them. The CDR3 sequence: CASSLTLPGRDTGELFF. In DNA form, the CDR3 reads TGTGCCAGCAGCTTAACGTTACCGGGACGGGACACCGGGGAGCTGTTTTTT.

The V and J genes are TRBV5-8 and TRBJ1-2; unclear D gene. CDR1 is SGHTS and CDR2 is YDEGEE in the germline V gene. V was trimmed by 4 bases and J by 4 bases, leaving 11 bases between them. The CDR3 loop spans 13 amino acids. The CDR3 sequence: CASSLGRAYGYTF. The DNA for the CDR3 is TGTGCCAGCAGCCTTGGGAGGGCCTATGGCTACACCTTC.

The DNA of the CDR3 is TGTGCCAGCAGCTTAAATGGGGCTGGGGCCAACGTCCTGACTTTC. Its protein product is CASSLNGAGANVLTF. The chain is built from TRBV7-6 and TRBJ2-6, with no clear D. The CDR3 length is 15 residues. V was pared by 2 bases and J by 2 bases, with 7 bases between. Germline values: CDR1 SGHVS, CDR2 FNYEAQ. Together with reference TRBV7-6 and TRBJ2-6, the CDR3 gives the full variable domain: GAGVSQSPRYKVTKRGQDVALRCDPISGHVSLYWYRQALGQGPEFLTYFNYEAQQDKSGLPNDRFSAERPEGSISTLTIQRTEQRDSAMYRCASSLNGAGANVLTFGAGSRLTVL.

This chain joins TRBV6-5 and TRBJ2-5, with 11 positions matching TRBD2. Germline V gene sequence: CDR1 MNHEY, CDR2 SVGAGI. V shed 4 bases, J shed 3 bases, and the junction held 7 bases outside the gene matches. This CDR3 spans 16 amino acids. The DNA of the CDR3 is TGTGCCAGCAGTTGGACCGGGACTAGCGGAAAAGAGACCCAGTACTTC. This translates into CASSWTGTSGKETQYF.

This chain connects TRBV5-1 to TRBJ2-2; no clear D. The CDR3 extends over 12 amino acids. The germline CDR1 and CDR2 sequences are SGHRS and YFSETQ. Trimming cost V 0 bases and J 14 bases, with 11 bases left between them. The CDR3 DNA follows: TGCGCCAGCAGCTTGGACGCCCTACTCCTGTTTTTT. Amino acids: CASSLDALLLFF.

The chain uses TRBV5-8 and TRBJ2-1; D is unresolved. CDR3 length equals 11 residues. Trimming left V 0 bases short and J 13 bases short, with 8 bases between. The germline V gene encodes CDR1 SGHTS and CDR2 YDEGEE. The CDR3 protein is CASSLGTLQFF. CDR3 DNA: TGTGCCAGCAGCTTGGGGACGTTACAGTTCTTC.